This paragraph covers one T cell receptor beta chain sequence. Its antigen is still unknown. Per-nucleotide qualities are absent, and no much larger clonotype sits a single base away. These data come from a study of blood T cell repertoires in COVID-19 (dated by TCRdb to the early 2020s). With respect to the entire study: Samples from collaborators originated in the United States, Italy and Spain and spanned both the acute and convalescent phases of COVID-19. The repertoires were released in a freely available public database meant as a resource for research on the immune response to SARS-CoV-2. The samples were drawn from two sources: the first 160 participants of the ongoing ImmuneRACE study, and 1,000 to 1,500 subjects contributed by 6 global collaborators. HLA class I and class II types, where available, came from metadata supplied by the sample provider rather than from assay-based typing. The sample metadata nearly always contained a de-identified subject ID, COVID-19 status, age in years and sex. The material from the prospective study consisted of cDNA or gDNA derived from T cells, B-cell-depleted T cells, or PBMCs. Subjects who had been exposed to COVID-19, were actively infected with it, or had recovered from it provided the deeply sampled blood TCRbeta repertoires that made up the dataset. On the study overall, not on this receptor specifically: The quantity of clinical and demographic metadata differed by source and by participant and was supplied without curation.

Participants in the prospective study were aged about 18 to 89 years, lived in 20 to 30 United States geographic areas, and enrolled through a virtual design. To assign participants to cohorts, the prospective study relied on clinical history that participants themselves reported in a screening survey and a study questionnaire. Recovered participants in ImmuneRACE Cohort 3 were defined by two consecutive negative NP/OP PCR tests, clearance by a healthcare professional, or resolution of symptoms. In the prospective study, mobile phlebotomists collected whole blood, serum and a nasopharyngeal or oropharyngeal swab from each participant. Additional blood draws and questionnaires over an approximately 2-month period could optionally be provided by prospective study participants. Blood samples from the prospective study were shipped frozen or at room temperature prior to DNA extraction. The CDR3 goes from the cysteine to the phenylalanine over 14 residues. Only the CDR3 DNA stays, 42 bases, in frame from base 1. CDR1 and CDR2 were assigned from the germline V gene as MGHDK and SYGVNS. V was cut back by 5 bases and J by 7 bases, leaving a gap of 15 bases between them.

The immunoSEQ Assay, a bias-controlled multiplex PCR, was used to amplify TCRbeta CDR3 regions from genomic DNA. The paper's processing steps were these. The number of nucleated cells in each sample was estimated by amplification of reference gene primers within the assay. Sequence reads were collapsed and filtered to measure the absolute abundance of every unique TCRbeta CDR3 rearrangement. Productive Simpson clonality was computed per sample as the square root of Simpson's diversity index over productive rearrangements. TCRdb took this table from immuneACCESS and kept in-frame rearrangements with V and J called. Such tables lack part of the clones; where checked against another copy, unresolved V genes explain under half of the gap, and the rest is unexplained. D and trimming come from the DNA, and the V and J calls and clone size come from that table. The sample table shows 200,000 to 250,000 clones, and 82% are seen once. The ten largest clonotypes hold 3% to 4% of the sample.

The TCR comes from a woman aged 60-70 years who had recovered from COVID-19. The sequence links TRBV25-1 to TRBJ1-5; 6 matching bases give a weak D call of TRBD1. The sample was PBMCs or T cells enriched from blood (not recorded which). The CDR3 in this case is CASSNPGDGQPQHF. The DNA is as follows: TGTGCCAGCAGTAACCCAGGGGATGGACAGCCCCAGCATTTT.